Below are 10 T cell receptor beta chains sequenced from a single sample in a study of T cell responses to AZD1222 COVID-19 vaccine. Sequencing used immunoSEQ multiplex PCR; TCRdb keeps in-frame clones, though not all of them. The sample records roughly 70,000 clones, 79% being singletons. The sequencing used peripheral blood, collected on day 0 of MenACWY control vaccination. The origin of the receptors is an adult in good health.

This chain uses TRBV5-5 with TRBJ1-5; D might be TRBD1 (5 bases). V lost 0 bases, J lost 4 bases, and 8 bases lay in between. CDR1 and CDR2 (germline): SGHKS, YYEKEE (reference sequence). This CDR3 region has 14 residues. The CDR3, as DNA: TGTGCCAGCAGCTTGGAAGGGGTTAATCAGCCCCAGCATTTT. It is translated as CASSLEGVNQPQHF.

V gene TRBV3-1 (or the pseudogene TRBV3-2) combines with J gene TRBJ1-2; 7 bases are shared with TRBD1. The V gene end was trimmed by 1 base and the J gene end by 2 bases; junction bases not matched to a gene: 4. CDR3 length: 15 residues. CDR1 is LGHDT, CDR2 YNNKEL, per germline (reference sequence). CDR3 residues: CASSQGGQLNYGYTF. The CDR3 region has the DNA TGTGCCAGCAGCCAAGGGGGACAGCTAAACTATGGCTACACCTTC.

The chain carries TRBV7-9 and TRBJ2-1; 10 bases line up with TRBD2. The J segment lost 8 bases and the V segment lost 1 base, leaving 8 bases of the junction unmatched. Germline-derived CDR1 and CDR2 are SEHNR and FQNEAQ (reference sequence). The CDR3 contains 16 residues. The CDR3 here is CASSLVIASGRDEQFF. CDR3 nucleotide sequence: TGTGCCAGCAGCTTAGTCATCGCTAGCGGGAGAGATGAGCAGTTCTTC. The whole variable domain, filled in from reference TRBV7-9 and TRBJ2-1, reads DTGVSQNPRHKITKRGQNVTFRCDPISEHNRLYWYRQTLGQGPEFLTYFQNEAQLEKSRLLSDRFSAERPKGSFSTLEIQRTEQGDSAMYLCASSLVIASGRDEQFFGPGTRLTVL.

This rearrangement joins TRBV27 to TRBJ1-1, with unresolved D. CDR3 length: 14 amino acids. The germline CDR1 and CDR2 sequences are MNHEY and SMNVEV (reference sequence). V lost 3 bases, J lost 5 bases, and 13 bases lay in between. The CDR3 is CASSFSGSETEAFF. The CDR3 nucleotides are TGTGCCAGCAGTTTTTCGGGGAGTGAGACTGAAGCTTTCTTT.

The rearrangement joins TRBV30 to TRBJ1-3; D uncertain. Germline CDR1 reads GTSNPN; CDR2 reads SVGIG (reference sequence). The CDR3 is 11 residues long. V was cut by 3 bases and J by 7 bases, with 7 bases left in between. CDR3 DNA: TGTGCCTGGAGAACACGGAACACCATATATTTT. Translated, it gives CAWRTRNTIYF.

V is TRBV28 and J is TRBJ1-3; 8 bases fit TRBD1. CDR1 is MDHEN and CDR2 is SYDVKM in the germline V gene. Trimming took 5 bases from V and 4 from J; bases not matched to a gene: 7. The CDR3 has 15 residues. CDR3 in DNA: TGTGCCAGCAGTAACCCGACAGGGGCCGGAAACACCATATATTTT. Encoded protein: CASSNPTGAGNTIYF.

CDR3 amino acids: CASRIFDRGTEAFF. CDR3 DNA sequence: TGTGCCAGCAGGATATTCGATAGGGGCACTGAAGCTTTCTTT. The J gene is TRBJ1-1, the V gene TRBV2; TRBD1 is a possible D gene (5 bases). Germline assignment: CDR1 SNHLY and CDR2 FYNNEI. The V gene lost 6 bases and the J gene lost 4 bases, with 15 bases spanning the gap. The length of the CDR3 is 14 residues.

The V gene is TRBV7-2, the J gene TRBJ1-4; possibly TRBD1 for D (5 bases). Germline V lookup: CDR1 SGHTA, CDR2 FQGNSA. V gave up 4 bases and J gave up 8 bases, with 23 bases separating them. The CDR3 has 17 amino acids. The CDR3 DNA sequence: TGTGCCAGCAGCTCAGAAAGGTTCGGGACCAAAGGGGAAAAACTGTTTTTT. It is translated as CASSSERFGTKGEKLFF.

This clone was recorded a few times. The gene calls are TRBV19 and TRBJ2-5, with 9 bases lining up with TRBD1. The CDR3 is 15 residues long. Germline V gene lookup returns CDR1 LNHDA and CDR2 SQIVND (reference sequence). The ends lost 2 bases at V and 5 bases at J; junction bases unmatched: 6. The CDR3 DNA reads TGTGCCAGTAGTATACGGACAGGGGCTCTGGAGACCCAGTACTTC. Amino acid sequence: CASSIRTGALETQYF.

Worth noting for this clone: This same CDR3 is encoded by further DNA sequences in the sample. The chain couples TRBV6-5 to TRBJ2-5, with D tentatively TRBD1 or TRBD2 (5 bases each). CDR3 length: 11 amino acids. V lost 7 bases and J lost 4, with 7 bases in between. CDR1 and CDR2 (germline): MNHEY, SVGAGI. The CDR3 protein is CASTGGETQYF. The CDR3 nucleotides are TGTGCCAGCACTGGGGGAGAGACCCAGTACTTC.